The present T cell receptor beta chain was sequenced within a study of somatic mutations in cytotoxic T cells in rheumatoid arthritis. Only in-frame clones appear in the TCRdb table, and some are missing; sequencing was by immunoSEQ multiplex PCR. The sample lists about 11,000 clones; nearly 75% were seen once. Notes on the study in general: Over 20% of CD8+ cells belonged to the largest CD8+ clone in about an eighth of the roughly 65 patients.

About this clone itself: Its matching antigen is unknown.

This receptor was taken from a woman between 40 and 50 years old in good health. The specimen sequenced was CD8+ T cells sorted from blood.

This CDR3 is CASSSRINTGELFF. CDR3 nucleotides: TGTGCCAGCAGCTCCCGAATCAACACCGGGGAGCTGTTTTTT. The chain employs TRBV9 and TRBJ2-2; D is undetermined. Trimming left V 4 bases short and J 2 bases short, with 9 bases between. The CDR3 covers 14 residues. From germline, CDR1 is SGDLS and CDR2 YYNGEE.